The 25 T cell receptor beta chains in this list originate from one sample, sequenced in a study of graft-versus-host responses after intestinal transplantation. These receptors' antigens are unknown. Here immunoSEQ multiplex PCR was the method, and the copy in TCRdb shows in-frame clones only, minus some. This sample has around 100,000 clones, with approximately 94% found just once. The material was unstimulated CD8+ T cells sorted from spleen or lymph node cells, obtained before intestinal transplant. These receptors came from a human donor who received an intestinal transplant.

This chain joins TRBV7-8 and TRBJ1-2; possible D gene TRBD1, 6 bases. Trimming removed 4 bases at V and 0 bases at J, with 21 bases between. Per the germline V gene, CDR1 is SGHVS and CDR2 is FQNEAQ. This CDR3 region has 18 residues. The CDR3 DNA sequence: TGTGCCAGCAGCTCCCTCACAGGGACTGCACTCCCTAACTATGGCTACACCTTC. Translating it yields CASSSLTGTALPNYGYTF. Based on the CDR3 plus reference TRBV7-8 and TRBJ1-2, the full variable domain is GAGVSQSPRYKVAKRGQDVALRCDPISGHVSLFWYQQALGQGPEFLTYFQNEAQLDKSGLPSDRFFAERPEGSVSTLKIQRTQQEDSAVYLCASSSLTGTALPNYGYTFGSGTRLTVV.

This chain uses TRBV7-2 with TRBJ2-2, with a possible D match to TRBD1 (6 bases). V lost 2 bases to trimming and J lost 3 bases, with 19 bases between them. Germline CDR1 SGHTA, CDR2 FQGNSA. CDR3 length: 18 amino acids. DNA of the CDR3: TGTGCCAGCAGCTTATCGTTAGGACAGCTCCAAGACACCGGGGAGCTGTTTTTT. Residues: CASSLSLGQLQDTGELFF.

The V call is TRBV4-1, the J call TRBJ2-2; D uncertain. Germline CDR1 reads MGHRA; CDR2 reads YSYEKL. CDR3 length equals 17 residues. V was trimmed by 1 base and J by 0 bases, leaving 12 bases between them. The CDR3 here is CASSQALVGTNTGELFF. In DNA form, the CDR3 reads TGCGCCAGCAGCCAAGCCCTGGTAGGGACGAACACCGGGGAGCTGTTTTTT.

The V gene is TRBV12-5, the J gene TRBJ1-5; TRBD1 is a possible D gene (5 bases). The CDR3 is made up of 14 amino acids. Germline loops: CDR1 LGHNT, CDR2 FRNRAP. V lost 5 bases and J lost 4, with 12 bases in between. This chain's CDR3 is CASGPRAGNQPQHF. As DNA, the CDR3 is TGTGCTAGTGGTCCCCGGGCAGGGAATCAGCCCCAGCATTTT. Full variable domain (missing parts from reference TRBV12-5 and TRBJ1-5): DARVTQTPRHKVTEMGQEVTMRCQPILGHNTVFWYRQTMMQGLELLAYFRNRAPLDDSGMPKDRFSAEMPDATLATLKIQPSEPRDSAVYFCASGPRAGNQPQHFGDGTRLSIL.

This clone has only one observation. The chain couples TRBV10-2 to TRBJ2-1; 8 nucleotides match TRBD1. CDR1 and CDR2 (germline): WSHSY, SAAADI. This CDR3 comprises 12 residues. With V trimmed by 4 bases and J by 12 bases, 5 bases remained unmatched. The CDR3 is CASSGGTGRQFF. In nucleotides, the CDR3 is TGCGCCAGCAGTGGGGGGACAGGTCGGCAGTTCTTC.

The chain employs TRBV11-2 and TRBJ2-3; 9 bases agree with TRBD2. Germline values: CDR1 SGHAT, CDR2 FQNNGV. The trim removed 1 base at V and 7 bases at J, leaving 9 bases unmatched. The CDR3 has 16 residues. The CDR3 region is CASSLGPSGVDNTQYF. CDR3 nucleotides: TGTGCCAGCAGCTTAGGCCCTAGCGGGGTGGATAATACGCAGTATTTT.

This rearrangement joins TRBV4-1 to TRBJ1-5; D is ambiguous. This CDR3 region has 14 residues. Germline values: CDR1 MGHRA, CDR2 YSYEKL. The V and J ends lost 5 bases and 6 bases respectively, with 14 bases between them. The CDR3 DNA reads TGCGCCAGCAGCACTGCGGGAGGCTCTCAGCCCCAGCATTTT. Translated, it gives CASSTAGGSQPQHF.

The V gene is TRBV13, the J gene TRBJ2-1; D remains ambiguous. V dropped 3 bases and J dropped 5 bases, with 5 bases sitting between them. This CDR3 spans 12 amino acids. The germline V gene has CDR1 PRHDT and CDR2 FYEKMQ (reference sequence). CDR3: CASSLEHNEQFF. The CDR3 coding sequence is TGTGCCAGCAGCTTGGAACACAATGAGCAGTTCTTC.

This sequence joins TRBV4-2 and TRBJ2-1; D possibly uses TRBD1 or TRBD2 (6 bases each). This CDR3 has 15 residues. The V and J ends lost 0 bases and 10 bases respectively, with 16 bases between them. Germline V gene sequence: CDR1 LGHNA, CDR2 YNFKEQ. CDR3 sequence (DNA): TGTGCCAGCAGCCAAGACTACGGGGGCCCGGCGGAGCAGTTCTTC. Translated: CASSQDYGGPAEQFF.

The chain carries TRBV15 and TRBJ2-7, with no clear D. Germline CDR1 LNHNV, CDR2 YYDKDF (reference sequence). Trimming took 4 bases from V and 0 from J, leaving 7 bases between them. The CDR3 has 13 amino acids. This CDR3 reads CATSMGFSYEQYF. CDR3 in DNA: TGTGCCACCAGCATGGGTTTCTCCTACGAGCAGTACTTC. Full variable domain (remainder filled in from reference TRBV15 and TRBJ2-7): DAMVIQNPRYQVTQFGKPVTLSCSQTLNHNVMYWYQQKSSQAPKLLFHYYDKDFNNEADTPDNFQSRRPNTSFCFLDIRSPGLGDTAMYLCATSMGFSYEQYFGPGTRLTVT.

The V gene is TRBV15, the J gene TRBJ1-4, with no clear D. There are 14 residues in the CDR3. The germline V and J ends were trimmed by 3 bases and 3 bases, with 8 bases remaining between them. Germline CDR1 and CDR2: LNHNV and YYDKDF (reference sequence). The CDR3 sequence: CATSSREPNEKLFF. DNA for the CDR3: TGTGCCACCAGCAGTCGGGAGCCTAATGAAAAACTGTTTTTT. The full variable domain, rest sourced from reference TRBV15 and TRBJ1-4, is DAMVIQNPRYQVTQFGKPVTLSCSQTLNHNVMYWYQQKSSQAPKLLFHYYDKDFNNEADTPDNFQSRRPNTSFCFLDIRSPGLGDTAMYLCATSSREPNEKLFFGSGTQLSVL.

The rearrangement uses TRBV4-1 and TRBJ2-7; 10 nucleotides agree with TRBD2. Per the germline V gene, CDR1 is MGHRA and CDR2 is YSYEKL. The CDR3 covers 16 residues. The V and J ends lost 1 base and 9 bases, in that order; junction bases with no gene match: 12. This chain's CDR3 is CASSQVERGGGDGQYF. The CDR3, as DNA: TGCGCCAGCAGCCAAGTTGAGCGGGGGGGCGGGGACGGGCAGTACTTC.

V and J are TRBV7-2 and TRBJ2-7; maybe TRBD2 (6 bases). The V end was cut by 1 base, the J end by 6 bases, with 13 bases between. The CDR3 covers 14 residues. CDR1 and CDR2 (germline): SGHTA, FQGNSA. The CDR3 DNA is TGTGCCAGCAGCTTAGGCCCCCCTAGCGCCGAGCAGTACTTC. Translating it yields CASSLGPPSAEQYF. The complete variable domain, with remaining parts taken from reference TRBV7-2 and TRBJ2-7, reads GAGVSQSPSNKVTEKGKDVELRCDPISGHTALYWYRQSLGQGLEFLIYFQGNSAPDKSGLPSDRFSAERTGGSVSTLTIQRTQQEDSAVYLCASSLGPPSAEQYFGPGTRLTVT.

The rearrangement links TRBV4-1 to TRBJ1-1; TRBD1 might be the D (6 bases). CDR3 length: 15 amino acids. The germline V gene has CDR1 MGHRA and CDR2 YSYEKL. V dropped 4 bases and J dropped 3 bases, with 15 bases sitting between them. Here the CDR3 reads CASSPLPGGYTEAFF. In nucleotides, the CDR3 is TGCGCCAGCAGCCCCCTTCCCGGGGGCTACACTGAAGCTTTCTTT.

The chain couples TRBV7-9 to TRBJ2-1; 15 bases are shared with TRBD2. Germline CDR1 and CDR2: SEHNR and FQNEAQ (reference sequence). Germline trimming cut 3 bases from V and 2 bases from J; bases unmatched to any gene: 5. This CDR3 is built from 18 residues. CDR3 residues: CASSFRTSGGAAYNEQFF. The CDR3 DNA is TGTGCCAGCAGCTTTAGGACTAGCGGGGGGGCCGCCTACAATGAGCAGTTCTTC. Supplemented by reference TRBV7-9 and TRBJ2-1, the full variable domain reads DTGVSQNPRHKITKRGQNVTFRCDPISEHNRLYWYRQTLGQGPEFLTYFQNEAQLEKSRLLSDRFSAERPKGSFSTLEIQRTEQGDSAMYLCASSFRTSGGAAYNEQFFGPGTRLTVL.

CDR3: CASRPGTGPNQPQHF. In DNA, the CDR3 is TGTGCCAGCAGACCCGGGACAGGACCCAATCAGCCCCAGCATTTT. The rearrangement links TRBV2 to TRBJ1-5; 8 bases are a match to TRBD1. Per germline, CDR1 SNHLY and CDR2 FYNNEI. This CDR3 is 15 amino acids long. After removal of 6 bases from V and 3 bases from J, the junction contained 7 bases not matched to a gene.

This rearrangement joins TRBV19 to TRBJ1-5; D is unresolved. Between the trimmed V and J ends, which lost 1 base and 8 bases, there was a span of 12 bases. The CDR3 has 14 amino acids. Germline assignment: CDR1 LNHDA and CDR2 SQIVND (reference sequence). CDR3 amino acids: CASSIVDLPEPQHF. The CDR3 nucleotides read TGTGCCAGTAGTATAGTTGACCTACCGGAGCCCCAGCATTTT.

The chain carries TRBV19 and TRBJ1-4; weak D call: TRBD1 (6 bases). Trimming cost V 5 bases and J 4 bases, with 11 bases left between them. The V gene's germline CDR1 is LNHDA and CDR2 SQIVND (reference sequence). The CDR3 is 14 amino acids. As DNA, the CDR3 is TGTGCCAGTAGTCAAGACAGGCTTAATGAAAAACTGTTTTTT. This encodes CASSQDRLNEKLFF.

This clone has just one count. The V and J genes are TRBV7-8 and TRBJ2-5; D ambiguous. Germline V gene sequence: CDR1 SGHVS, CDR2 FQNEAQ. Deletions cut 0 bases from V and 5 bases from J, with 16 bases between. The CDR3 is 16 amino acids. The CDR3 is CASSLARQLVRETQYF. DNA for the CDR3: TGTGCCAGCAGCTTAGCGCGTCAGCTAGTGAGGGAGACCCAGTACTTC. Complete variable domain (other parts from reference TRBV7-8 and TRBJ2-5): GAGVSQSPRYKVAKRGQDVALRCDPISGHVSLFWYQQALGQGPEFLTYFQNEAQLDKSGLPSDRFFAERPEGSVSTLKIQRTQQEDSAVYLCASSLARQLVRETQYFGPGTRLLVL.

The chain recombines TRBV6-4 with TRBJ2-5; 8 bases agree with TRBD1. The DNA matches TRBJ2-7 better at its end, which makes the J call doubtful. Germline V CDR1 and CDR2: MRHNA, SNTAGT. This CDR3 comprises 14 residues. The CDR3 nucleotides are TGTGCCAGCACCGCGGGCAGGGGGCCCTACGAGCAGTACTTC. This gives the protein CASTAGRGPYEQYF.

V and J are TRBV10-1 and TRBJ2-3; 8 bases map to TRBD1. The ends lost 10 bases at V and 5 bases at J; junction bases unmatched: 5. This CDR3 spans 12 amino acids. Germline values: CDR1 WNHNN, CDR2 SYGVQD (reference sequence). CDR3 residues: CANQQGGDTQYF. CDR3 bases: TGCGCCAACCAACAGGGGGGAGATACGCAGTATTTT.

This chain connects TRBV15 to TRBJ2-7; maybe TRBD1 (6 bases). The CDR3 consists of 15 residues. Looked up from germline, CDR1 is LNHNV and CDR2 is YYDKDF (reference sequence). Trimming shortened V by 1 base and J by 4 bases, and 14 bases separated the two germline ends. CDR3 bases: TGTGCCACCAGCAGAGCGGACAGCGCGCGGTACGAGCAGTACTTC. Translated: CATSRADSARYEQYF. Full variable domain (remainder filled in from reference TRBV15 and TRBJ2-7): DAMVIQNPRYQVTQFGKPVTLSCSQTLNHNVMYWYQQKSSQAPKLLFHYYDKDFNNEADTPDNFQSRRPNTSFCFLDIRSPGLGDTAMYLCATSRADSARYEQYFGPGTRLTVT.

The chain uses TRBV9 and TRBJ1-6; D remains unclear. V was shortened by 4 bases and J by 3 bases, with 14 bases between the two germline ends. Germline CDR1 and CDR2: SGDLS and YYNGEE. The CDR3 has 16 amino acids. CDR3 sequence: CASSQSIELYNSPLHF. The CDR3, as DNA: TGTGCCAGCAGCCAATCCATCGAACTCTATAATTCACCCCTCCACTTT.

V and J are TRBV19 and TRBJ1-1; 7 nucleotides align to TRBD1. This CDR3 spans 15 amino acids. The V and J ends lost 5 bases and 6 bases, in that order; junction bases with no gene match: 12. Looked up from germline, CDR1 is LNHDA and CDR2 is SQIVND (reference sequence). This chain's CDR3 is CASSPTQGVWAEAFF. The CDR3 nucleotides are TGTGCCAGTAGTCCAACCCAGGGGGTGTGGGCTGAAGCTTTCTTT. The whole variable domain, filled in from reference TRBV19 and TRBJ1-1, reads DGGITQSPKYLFRKEGQNVTLSCEQNLNHDAMYWYRQDPGQGLRLIYYSQIVNDFQKGDIAEGYSVSREKKESFPLTVTSAQKNPTAFYLCASSPTQGVWAEAFFGQGTRLTVV.

The chain is built from TRBV4-1 and TRBJ2-3; 11 positions match TRBD2. The trim removed 3 bases at V and 3 bases at J, leaving 8 bases unmatched. CDR1 is MGHRA and CDR2 is YSYEKL in the germline V gene. The CDR3 runs 17 residues. CDR3 nucleotide sequence: TGCGCCAGCAGCCAGGGTACTAGCGGGGGAAGAACAGATACGCAGTATTTT. Translating gives CASSQGTSGGRTDTQYF.